The present entry profiles one T cell receptor beta chain with its context. Its target is unknown. This entry is derived from a study of early T cells in non-severe SARS-CoV-2 infection. At the level of the study: The sequenced material was bulk RNA from unsorted whole blood, and its chains were unpaired.

Individually, cDNA molecules had unique molecular identifiers attached to them. TCRdb re-called the 5' RACE reads through MiXCR, storing one row per CDR3 protein. Seen here are tens of thousands of distinct CDR3 sequences, 4% to 5.5% observed once, and the top ten hold around 5.2%. Whole-study results and caveats: Comparison of clonotypes with VDJdb favored anti-spike CD8 responses while missing private and CD4 specificities.

Trimming cost V 6 bases and J 6 bases; bases outside gene matches: 9. Germline loops: CDR1 LNHDA, CDR2 SQIVND (reference sequence). This CDR3 contains 15 residues. Sequencing was done on a sample of whole blood. This chain links TRBV19 with TRBJ2-1; TRBD2 aligns across 9 bases. The clonotype was recovered from an adult who was a healthcare worker with PCR-confirmed SARS-CoV-2 infection or an uninfected control (not recorded which). CDR3 loop: CASSTTSGPLNEQFF. The CDR3 DNA sequence: TGTGCCAGTAGCACGACTAGCGGCCCGCTCAATGAGCAGTTCTTC.